Following are 23 T cell receptor beta chains from one sample sequenced in a study of cytomegalovirus exposure and HLA in healthy donors. In the PCR, 60 Vbeta and 13 Jbeta primers were used. The repertoire was sequenced with immunoSEQ multiplex PCR; TCRdb's copy has only in-frame clones and lacks some. This table lists just under 80,000 clones. The specimen sequenced was PBMCs. Every receptor here comes from a man younger than 30 in good health and CMV-seropositive.

The J gene is TRBJ2-1, the V gene TRBV6-5, with a tentative D call TRBD2 (6 bases). The CDR3 is 13 residues long. Trimming stripped 0 bases from V and 7 bases from J, with 7 bases between. Germline V gene lookup returns CDR1 MNHEY and CDR2 SVGAGI. This chain's CDR3 is CASSYSGRNEQFF. CDR3 in DNA: TGTGCCAGCAGTTACTCAGGGAGGAATGAGCAGTTCTTC.

DNA of the CDR3: TGTGCCAGCAGCTTAGAGAACCGAGCCTACGAGCAGTACTTC. As protein: CASSLENRAYEQYF. V and J are TRBV11-2 and TRBJ2-7, with D uncertain. The germline V and J ends were trimmed by 0 bases and 2 bases, with 8 bases remaining between them. CDR3 length equals 14 residues. Per germline, CDR1 SGHAT and CDR2 FQNNGV.

The V and J genes are TRBV7-9 and TRBJ2-7, with 9 bases lining up with TRBD2. CDR3 length: 16 residues. The trim removed 6 bases at V and 7 bases at J, leaving 16 bases unmatched. Germline CDR1 SEHNR, CDR2 FQNEAQ (reference sequence). The CDR3 protein is CASRPNSGGPQDEQYF. For the CDR3, the DNA is TGTGCCAGCAGGCCTAATAGCGGGGGCCCTCAGGATGAGCAGTACTTC.

The V call is TRBV6-1, the J call TRBJ1-6; 10 bases are shared with TRBD1. This CDR3 has 16 amino acids. Germline V gene sequence: CDR1 MNHNS, CDR2 SASEGT. V lost 3 bases, J lost 3 bases, and 2 bases stayed unmatched. CDR3 amino acids: CASSDRTGGYNSPLHF. The CDR3 DNA follows: TGTGCCAGCAGTGATAGGACAGGGGGCTATAATTCACCCCTCCACTTT.

The V gene is TRBV30, the J gene TRBJ1-1, with 10 bases matching TRBD1. The junction had 5 bases not matched to a gene; V was cut back by 3 bases and J by 4 bases. Germline CDR1 reads GTSNPN; CDR2 reads SVGIG (reference sequence). This CDR3 is 14 amino acids long. CDR3 DNA: TGTGCCTGGAGCCGGGACAGGGGTAGCACTGAAGCTTTCTTT. Translated: CAWSRDRGSTEAFF. The complete variable domain, with remaining parts taken from reference TRBV30 and TRBJ1-1, reads SQTIHQWPATLVQPVGSPLSLECTVEGTSNPNLYWYRQAAGRGLQLLFYSVGIGQISSEVPQNLSASRPQDRQFILSSKKLLLSDSGFYLCAWSRDRGSTEAFFGQGTRLTVV.

Note on this clone: One junction end disagrees with the germline gene, perhaps due to a read error. The rearrangement links TRBV25-1 to TRBJ1-5, with D possibly TRBD1 on 5 matching bases. CDR1 and CDR2 (germline): MGHDK, SYGVNS. This CDR3 spans 14 amino acids. As DNA, the CDR3 is TGTGCCAGCAGTGAGGGGGGGGGACGGGAGCCCCGGTATTTT. Residues: CASSEGGGREPRYF.

A remark on this clone: This CDR3 is also generated by other DNA sequences in the sample. The chain carries TRBV9 and TRBJ2-3; D is unresolved. V lost 0 bases and J lost 4, with 6 bases in between. Germline V lookup: CDR1 SGDLS, CDR2 YYNGEE. The CDR3 extends over 13 amino acids. The CDR3 sequence is CASSVGGADTQYF. The DNA of the CDR3 is TGTGCCAGCAGCGTAGGAGGAGCAGATACGCAGTATTTT.

J is TRBJ2-1 and V is TRBV9; 7 bases line up with TRBD2. J was trimmed by 8 bases and V by 4 bases; bases with no gene match: 12. This CDR3 spans 15 amino acids. Germline values: CDR1 SGDLS, CDR2 YYNGEE. CDR3: CASSPLAGEFHEQFF. The CDR3 bases are TGTGCCAGCAGCCCGCTGGCGGGGGAATTCCATGAGCAGTTCTTC.

The rearrangement uses TRBV5-1 and TRBJ1-4, with D possibly matching TRBD1 (5 bases). The CDR3 consists of 14 residues. The V and J ends lost 6 bases and 7 bases respectively, with 16 bases between them. CDR1 and CDR2 from the germline V gene are SGHRS and YFSETQ. CDR3 coding DNA: TGCGCCAGCACCCTCCCGCAGGGAGGTGAAAAACTGTTTTTT. Residues: CASTLPQGGEKLFF. Variable domain in full (rest from reference TRBV5-1 and TRBJ1-4): KAGVTQTPRYLIKTRGQQVTLSCSPISGHRSVSWYQQTPGQGLQFLFEYFSETQRNKGNFPGRFSGRQFSNSRSEMNVSTLELGDSALYLCASTLPQGGEKLFFGSGTQLSVL.

The rearrangement joins TRBV2 to TRBJ2-5; the D gene is possibly TRBD2 (6 bases). Germline CDR1 is SNHLY and CDR2 is FYNNEI. Deletions cut 4 bases from V and 0 bases from J, with 6 bases between. The CDR3 is 13 amino acids. The CDR3 is CASSGTNQETQYF. The CDR3, as DNA: TGTGCCAGCAGTGGGACTAACCAAGAGACCCAGTACTTC.

The chain has TRBV5-8 and TRBJ1-2, with D possibly TRBD1 on 6 matching bases. The CDR3 is made up of 12 amino acids. Looked up from germline, CDR1 is SGHTS and CDR2 is YDEGEE. V shed 0 bases and J shed 9 bases, with 9 bases lying between them. CDR3 sequence reads: CASSLVQGSYTF. CDR3 in DNA: TGTGCCAGCAGCTTGGTCCAGGGGAGCTACACCTTC.

The V call is TRBV28, the J call TRBJ1-2; D is undetermined. In germline, CDR1 is MDHEN, CDR2 SYDVKM. The CDR3 is 16 residues long. Trimming shortened V by 2 bases and J by 5 bases, and 18 bases separated the two germline ends. This CDR3 reads CASSLGGGADYYGYTF. For the CDR3, the DNA is TGTGCCAGCAGTTTAGGCGGAGGAGCCGACTATTATGGCTACACCTTC.

The rearrangement links TRBV5-1 to TRBJ2-7; maybe TRBD1 (7 bases). Trimming shortened V by 3 bases and J by 1 base, and 14 bases separated the two germline ends. The germline V gene has CDR1 SGHRS and CDR2 YFSETQ. The CDR3 runs to 15 residues. The CDR3 here is CASSSPGGKSYEQYF. CDR3 sequence (DNA): TGCGCCAGCAGCTCTCCAGGGGGGAAGTCCTACGAGCAGTACTTC. The whole variable domain, filled in from reference TRBV5-1 and TRBJ2-7, reads KAGVTQTPRYLIKTRGQQVTLSCSPISGHRSVSWYQQTPGQGLQFLFEYFSETQRNKGNFPGRFSGRQFSNSRSEMNVSTLELGDSALYLCASSSPGGKSYEQYFGPGTRLTVT.

This rearrangement joins TRBV19 to TRBJ2-2; 11 bases line up with TRBD2. CDR3 length: 17 residues. The germline V gene has CDR1 LNHDA and CDR2 SQIVND (reference sequence). The junction had 8 bases not matched to a gene; V was cut back by 3 bases and J by 5 bases. As DNA, the CDR3 is TGTGCCAGTAGTATGGTTAGCGGGAGGGCTGGAACCGGGGAGCTGTTTTTT. This encodes CASSMVSGRAGTGELFF.

The V and J genes are TRBV19 and TRBJ1-1; 9 bases map to TRBD1. Germline CDR1 reads LNHDA; CDR2 reads SQIVND (reference sequence). The CDR3 loop spans 19 amino acids. V shed 0 bases, J shed 2 bases, and the junction held 13 bases outside the gene matches. The CDR3 sequence is CASSIDRAGQGRVNTEAFF. As DNA, the CDR3 is TGTGCCAGTAGTATAGATCGGGCGGGACAGGGTCGGGTTAACACTGAAGCTTTCTTT.

The chain couples TRBV9 to TRBJ1-2, with 7 bases fitting TRBD1. Germline CDR1 reads SGDLS; CDR2 reads YYNGEE. The CDR3 is 16 amino acids. The V gene end was trimmed by 4 bases and the J gene end by 4 bases; junction bases not matched to a gene: 13. In DNA form, the CDR3 reads TGTGCCAGCAGCCCCCGAACGGCCGGGACAGTCTATGGCTACACCTTC. This translates into CASSPRTAGTVYGYTF. The whole variable domain, filled in from reference TRBV9 and TRBJ1-2, reads DSGVTQTPKHLITATGQRVTLRCSPRSGDLSVYWYQQSLDQGLQFLIQYYNGEERAKGNILERFSAQQFPDLHSELNLSSLELGDSALYFCASSPRTAGTVYGYTFGSGTRLTVV.

The chain carries TRBV25-1 and TRBJ2-1; 9 bases match TRBD1. After removal of 2 bases from V and 2 bases from J, the junction contained 4 bases not matched to a gene. CDR1 and CDR2 (germline): MGHDK, SYGVNS. CDR3 size: 16 residues. The CDR3 reads CASSEPGQGTYNEQFF. The CDR3 DNA reads TGTGCCAGCAGTGAACCCGGACAGGGGACCTACAATGAGCAGTTCTTC.

The rearrangement uses TRBV27 and TRBJ1-1; 8 bases line up with TRBD1. The CDR3 consists of 15 residues. The germline V gene has CDR1 MNHEY and CDR2 SMNVEV (reference sequence). The junction had 9 bases not matched to a gene; V was cut back by 5 bases and J by 4 bases. Here the CDR3 DNA reads TGTGCCAGCAGTCCCGGGACAGGCTTGGTCACTGAAGCTTTCTTT. Residues: CASSPGTGLVTEAFF.

V is TRBV7-2 and J is TRBJ2-1; the D gene is possibly TRBD1 (6 bases). The germline CDR1 and CDR2 sequences are SGHTA and FQGNSA. The CDR3 has 13 amino acids. V lost 0 bases and J lost 6, with 6 bases in between. The CDR3 DNA is TGTGCCAGCAGCTTAGCAGGGGGCAATGAGCAGTTCTTC. Its protein is CASSLAGGNEQFF.

The chain links TRBV9 to TRBJ1-1, with D maybe TRBD1 (6 bases). Per germline, CDR1 SGDLS and CDR2 YYNGEE. CDR3 length: 14 residues. Deletions cut 4 bases from V and 2 bases from J, with 12 bases between. CDR3 residues: CASSPLGANTEAFF. CDR3 coding DNA: TGTGCCAGCAGCCCATTGGGGGCTAACACTGAAGCTTTCTTT.

The chain employs TRBV2 and TRBJ2-7, with 7 nucleotides matching TRBD1. Germline assignment: CDR1 SNHLY and CDR2 FYNNEI. J gave up 5 bases and V 0 bases, and 7 bases lay outside the gene matches. This CDR3 spans 15 amino acids. The CDR3 spells CASSEAQGRGNEQYF. The CDR3 DNA reads as TGTGCCAGCAGTGAAGCGCAAGGCAGGGGGAACGAGCAGTACTTC. The complete variable domain, with remaining parts taken from reference TRBV2 and TRBJ2-7, reads EPEVTQTPSHQVTQMGQEVILRCVPISNHLYFYWYRQILGQKVEFLVSFYNNEISEKSEIFDDQFSVERPDGSNFTLKIRSTKLEDSAMYFCASSEAQGRGNEQYFGPGTRLTVT.

The chain employs TRBV28 and TRBJ1-2; D is unresolved. Germline V lookup: CDR1 MDHEN, CDR2 SYDVKM. Trimming left V 6 bases short and J 4 bases short, with 18 bases between. The CDR3 extends over 15 amino acids. CDR3 nucleotides: TGTGCCAGCAGCCTCCAGCCCGAACGGGGCTATGGCTACACCTTC. Translation gives CASSLQPERGYGYTF.

The chain links TRBV7-9 to TRBJ2-3; D perhaps matches TRBD2 (6 bases). Per the germline V gene, CDR1 is SEHNR and CDR2 is FQNEAQ (reference sequence). This CDR3 contains 17 residues. Trimming took off 4 bases at V and 0 bases at J, with 17 bases between the two ends. CDR3 protein: CASSYPFGGLSTDTQYF. The CDR3 region has the DNA TGTGCCAGCAGCTACCCCTTTGGGGGGTTGAGCACAGATACGCAGTATTTT.